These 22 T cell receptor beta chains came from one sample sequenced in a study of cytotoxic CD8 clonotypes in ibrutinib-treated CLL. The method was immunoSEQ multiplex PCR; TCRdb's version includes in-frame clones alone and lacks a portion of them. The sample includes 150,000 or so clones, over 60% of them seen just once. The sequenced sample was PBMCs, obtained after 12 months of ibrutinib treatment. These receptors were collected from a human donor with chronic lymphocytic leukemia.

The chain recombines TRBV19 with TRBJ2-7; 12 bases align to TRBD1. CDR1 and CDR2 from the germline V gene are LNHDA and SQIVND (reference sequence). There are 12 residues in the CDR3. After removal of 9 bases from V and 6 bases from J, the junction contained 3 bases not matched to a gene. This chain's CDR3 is CASRDRGPEQYF. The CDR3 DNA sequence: TGTGCCAGCCGGGACAGGGGGCCCGAGCAGTACTTC. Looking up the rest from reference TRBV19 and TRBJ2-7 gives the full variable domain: DGGITQSPKYLFRKEGQNVTLSCEQNLNHDAMYWYRQDPGQGLRLIYYSQIVNDFQKGDIAEGYSVSREKKESFPLTVTSAQKNPTAFYLCASRDRGPEQYFGPGTRLTVT.

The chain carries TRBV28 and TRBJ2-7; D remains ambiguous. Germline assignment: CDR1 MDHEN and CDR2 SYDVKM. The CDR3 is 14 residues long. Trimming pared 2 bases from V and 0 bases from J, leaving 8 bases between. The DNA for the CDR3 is TGTGCCAGCAGTTTAGTCGACCTCTCCTACGAGCAGTACTTC. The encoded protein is CASSLVDLSYEQYF.

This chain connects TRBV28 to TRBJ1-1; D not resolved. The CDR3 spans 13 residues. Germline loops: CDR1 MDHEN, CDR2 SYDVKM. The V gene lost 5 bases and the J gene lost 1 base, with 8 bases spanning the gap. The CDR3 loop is CASSGYGNTEAFF. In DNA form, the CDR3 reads TGTGCCAGCAGTGGGTATGGGAACACTGAAGCTTTCTTT.

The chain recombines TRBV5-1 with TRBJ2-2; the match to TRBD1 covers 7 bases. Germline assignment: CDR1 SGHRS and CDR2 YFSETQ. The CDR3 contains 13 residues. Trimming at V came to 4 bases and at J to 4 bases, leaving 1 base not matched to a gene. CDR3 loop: CASSTGVTGELFF. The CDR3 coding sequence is TGCGCCAGCAGCACAGGGGTCACCGGGGAGCTGTTTTTT.

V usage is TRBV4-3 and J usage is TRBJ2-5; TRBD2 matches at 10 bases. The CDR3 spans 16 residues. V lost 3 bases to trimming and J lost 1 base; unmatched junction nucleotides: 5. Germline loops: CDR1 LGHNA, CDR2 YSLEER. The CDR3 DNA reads TGCGCCAGCAGCCACAGAGCGGGAGGGCTCCAAGAGACCCAGTACTTC. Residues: CASSHRAGGLQETQYF.

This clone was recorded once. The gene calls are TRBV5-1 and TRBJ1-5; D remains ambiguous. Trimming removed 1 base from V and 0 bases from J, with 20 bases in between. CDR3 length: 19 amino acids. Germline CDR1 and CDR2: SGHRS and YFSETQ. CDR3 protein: CASSLCGAGSHCSNQPQHF. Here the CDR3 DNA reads TGCGCCAGCAGCTTGTGCGGCGCAGGCTCCCATTGTAGCAATCAGCCCCAGCATTTT.

The CDR3 loop reads CASSLSFTDTQYF. CDR3 sequence (DNA): TGTGCCAGCAGCTTAAGCTTCACAGATACGCAGTATTTT. The V call is TRBV7-2, the J call TRBJ2-3; no firm D call. The germline V and J ends were trimmed by 2 bases and 2 bases, with 5 bases remaining between them. The CDR3 sequence is 13 residues long. Germline-derived CDR1 and CDR2 are SGHTA and FQGNSA.

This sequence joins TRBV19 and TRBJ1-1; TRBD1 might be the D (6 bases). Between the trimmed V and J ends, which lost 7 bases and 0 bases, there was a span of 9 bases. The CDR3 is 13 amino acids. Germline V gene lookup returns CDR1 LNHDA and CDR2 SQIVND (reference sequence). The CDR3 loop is CASKDRMNTEAFF. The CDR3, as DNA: TGTGCCAGTAAGGACAGAATGAACACTGAAGCTTTCTTT.

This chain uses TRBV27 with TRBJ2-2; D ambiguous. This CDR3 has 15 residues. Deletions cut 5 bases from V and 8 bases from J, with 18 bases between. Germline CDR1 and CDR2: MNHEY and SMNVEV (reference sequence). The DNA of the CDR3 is TGTGCCAGCAGTGGATTCATGAACAACGTAGGGGAGCTGTTTTTT. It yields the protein CASSGFMNNVGELFF.

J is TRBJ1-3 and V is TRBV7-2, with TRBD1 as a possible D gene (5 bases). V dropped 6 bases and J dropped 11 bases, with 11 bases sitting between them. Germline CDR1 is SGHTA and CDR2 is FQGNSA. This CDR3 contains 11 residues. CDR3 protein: CASRTEGAIYF. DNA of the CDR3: TGTGCCAGCAGGACGGAAGGGGCCATATATTTT.

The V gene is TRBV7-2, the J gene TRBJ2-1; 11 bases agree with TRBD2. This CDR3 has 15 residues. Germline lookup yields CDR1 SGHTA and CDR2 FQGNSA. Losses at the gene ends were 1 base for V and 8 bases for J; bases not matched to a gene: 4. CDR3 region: CASSLVASGRHEQFF. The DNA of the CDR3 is TGTGCCAGCAGCTTAGTGGCTAGCGGGAGGCATGAGCAGTTCTTC.

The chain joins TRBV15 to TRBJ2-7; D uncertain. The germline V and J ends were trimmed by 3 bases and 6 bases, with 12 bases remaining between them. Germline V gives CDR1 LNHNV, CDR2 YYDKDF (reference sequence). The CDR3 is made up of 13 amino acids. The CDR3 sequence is CATSRETESEQYF. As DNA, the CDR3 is TGTGCCACCAGCAGGGAGACCGAGTCCGAGCAGTACTTC.

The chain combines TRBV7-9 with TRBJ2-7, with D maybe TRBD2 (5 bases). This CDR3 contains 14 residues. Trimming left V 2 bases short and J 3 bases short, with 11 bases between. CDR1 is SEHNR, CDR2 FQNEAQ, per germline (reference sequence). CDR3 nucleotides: TGTGCCAGCAGCTTATCTTCGGGGTTCTACGAGCAGTACTTC. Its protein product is CASSLSSGFYEQYF.

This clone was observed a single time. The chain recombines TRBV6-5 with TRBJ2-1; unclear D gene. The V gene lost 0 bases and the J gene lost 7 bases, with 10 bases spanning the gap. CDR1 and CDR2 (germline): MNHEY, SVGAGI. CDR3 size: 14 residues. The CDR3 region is CASSYSVATNEQFF. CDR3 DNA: TGTGCCAGCAGTTACTCGGTTGCAACGAATGAGCAGTTCTTC.

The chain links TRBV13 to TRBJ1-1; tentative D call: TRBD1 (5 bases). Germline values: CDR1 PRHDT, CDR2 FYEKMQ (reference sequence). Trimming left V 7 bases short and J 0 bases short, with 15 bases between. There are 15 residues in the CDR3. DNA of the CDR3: TGTGCCAGCAACATAAATCGGGGACTGAACACTGAAGCTTTCTTT. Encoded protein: CASNINRGLNTEAFF.

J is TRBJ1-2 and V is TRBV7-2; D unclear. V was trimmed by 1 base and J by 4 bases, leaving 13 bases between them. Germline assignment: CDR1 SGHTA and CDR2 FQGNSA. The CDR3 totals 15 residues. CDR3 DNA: TGTGCCAGCAGCTTAGTCAGATTGGGAAGCTATGGCTACACCTTC. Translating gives CASSLVRLGSYGYTF.

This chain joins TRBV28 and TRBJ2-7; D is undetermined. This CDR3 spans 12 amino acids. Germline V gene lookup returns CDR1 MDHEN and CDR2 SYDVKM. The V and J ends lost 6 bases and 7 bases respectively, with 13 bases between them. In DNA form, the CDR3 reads TGTGCCAGCAGGTTCCCGGTTGGGGAGCAGTACTTC. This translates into CASRFPVGEQYF.

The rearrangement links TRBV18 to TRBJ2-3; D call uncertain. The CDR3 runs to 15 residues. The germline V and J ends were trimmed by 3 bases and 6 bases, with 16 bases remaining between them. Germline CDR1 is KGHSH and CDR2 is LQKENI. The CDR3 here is CASSPLIVRGDTQYF. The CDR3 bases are TGTGCCAGCTCACCGTTAATTGTAAGAGGTGATACGCAGTATTTT.

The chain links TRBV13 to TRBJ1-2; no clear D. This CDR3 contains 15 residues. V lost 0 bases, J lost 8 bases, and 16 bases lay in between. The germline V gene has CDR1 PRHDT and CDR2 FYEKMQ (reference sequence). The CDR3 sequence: CASSLGLQSGRGYTF. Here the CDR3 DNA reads TGTGCCAGCAGCTTAGGCTTACAATCGGGTCGGGGCTACACCTTC.

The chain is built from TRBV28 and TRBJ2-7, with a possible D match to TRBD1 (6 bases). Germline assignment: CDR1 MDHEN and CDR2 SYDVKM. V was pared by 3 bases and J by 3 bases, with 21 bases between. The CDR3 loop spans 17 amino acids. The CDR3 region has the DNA TGTGCCAGCAGTTTCCTCACAACAGGGCTGGGAGTCTACGAGCAGTACTTC. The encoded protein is CASSFLTTGLGVYEQYF.

The CDR3 nucleotides read TGCGCCAGCAGCTTGGATGGGGCCGGAGAGCAGTACTTC. This gives the protein CASSLDGAGEQYF. The V and J genes are TRBV5-1 and TRBJ2-7; D possibly corresponds to TRBD1 (5 bases). V shed 0 bases and J shed 7 bases, with 11 bases lying between them. Per the germline V gene, CDR1 is SGHRS and CDR2 is YFSETQ. The CDR3 runs to 13 residues.

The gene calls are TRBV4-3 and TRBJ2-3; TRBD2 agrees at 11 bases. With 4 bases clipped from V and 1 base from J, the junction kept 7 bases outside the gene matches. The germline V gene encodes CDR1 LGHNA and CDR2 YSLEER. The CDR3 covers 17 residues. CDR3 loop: CASSPLAGGPGTDTQYF. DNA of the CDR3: TGCGCCAGCAGCCCCTTAGCGGGAGGGCCTGGCACAGATACGCAGTATTTT.